This TCR beta chain was captured by sequencing in a study of blood T cell repertoires in COVID-19. The overall study: Sites in the United States, Italy and Spain provided acute and convalescent COVID-19 samples. PBMCs, B-cell-depleted T cells, or T cells were the source of the cDNA or gDNA that made up the material.

The CDR3 consists of 14 residues. Germline values: CDR1 MNHEY, CDR2 SVGAGI. V dropped 2 bases and J dropped 2 bases, with 9 bases sitting between them. In the study's own analysis: Nucleated cell counts were estimated from reference gene primer amplification. Some clones are missing from TCRdb's copy, which holds only in-frame ones; the method was immunoSEQ multiplex PCR. D and trimming come from the DNA, and the V and J calls and clone size come from that table. Among approximately 170,000 clones, roughly four fifths were seen once, and the ten largest hold 10% to 15%. V and J are TRBV6-5 and TRBJ2-5; possible D gene TRBD1, 6 bases. Sequenced input: peripheral blood. The TCR sequence derives from a man between 65 and 79 years old who had recovered from COVID-19. The DNA for the CDR3 is TGTGCCAGCAGTTACCACGGACAGCAAGAGACCCAGTACTTC. Translating gives CASSYHGQQETQYF.